The rows below give T cell receptor beta chains drawn from one sample of a study of radiotherapy plus CTLA-4 blockade in lung cancer. Using immunoSEQ multiplex PCR, the repertoire was profiled, and TCRdb retains in-frame clones only, with some absent. The sample shows 110,000 or so clones, just under 80% of them seen only once. Source: peripheral blood, taken from a patient treated with radiotherapy plus ipilimumab. These receptors were collected from a human donor with non-small cell lung cancer who had a partial response to radiotherapy plus ipilimumab. Each CDR3 is given with its conserved first and last residue. The D gene is left open where the match is weak. Clone size is not always given. Where it is, it says once, few, many or a class for expanded clones.

v_call,d_call,cdr3_length,j_call,clone_size,cdr3_nt,cdr3_aa
TRBV2,TRBD1,13,TRBJ1-2,.,TGTGCCAGCACCGGGACAGGGATCTATGGCTACACCTTC,CASTGTGIYGYTF
TRBV9,TRBD2,17,TRBJ2-4,.,TGTGCCAGCAGCGTAGGGGCTAGCGGGAGGGCCTTAAACATTCAGTACTTC,CASSVGASGRALNIQYF
TRBV4-3,.,16,TRBJ2-3,.,TGCGCCAGCAGCCAAGGGATCCGGGAGAGGAGTTATACGCAGTATTTT,CASSQGIRERSYTQYF
TRBV19,.,17,TRBJ1-5,.,TGTGCCAGTAGTATAGATCTGGAGGTGTATAGCAATCAGCCCCAGCATTTT,CASSIDLEVYSNQPQHF
TRBV18,.,15,TRBJ2-2,.,TGTGCCAGCTCACCAAGTGGACTTAACACCGGGGAGCTGTTTTTT,CASSPSGLNTGELFF
TRBV5-1,TRBD2,15,TRBJ2-1,.,TGCGCCAGCACCCAGGGGACTAGCGGGAGGAACGAGCAGTTCTTC,CASTQGTSGRNEQFF
TRBV2,.,14,TRBJ2-5,.,TGTGCCAGCAGCGGTTCCAGGGGCCAAGAGACCCAGTACTTC,CASSGSRGQETQYF
TRBV20-1,.,10,TRBJ2-1,.,TGCAGTGCTATGCGGAACGAGCAGTTCTTC,CSAMRNEQFF
TRBV5-1,TRBD2,14,TRBJ2-1,.,TGCGCCAGCAGCCCTAGCGGGGGATACAATGAGCAGTTCTTC,CASSPSGGYNEQFF
TRBV28,.,16,TRBJ2-5,.,TGTGCCAGCAGTTTATCCGCAAGCGGCCTCCAAGAGACCCAGTACTTC,CASSLSASGLQETQYF
TRBV28,.,14,TRBJ1-5,.,TGTGCCAGCAGTCCCGGTCCCGGTAATCAGCCCCAGCATTTT,CASSPGPGNQPQHF
TRBV28,.,13,TRBJ2-5,.,TGTGCCAGCAGTTTAGGCCAGGGAGAGACCCAGTACTTC,CASSLGQGETQYF
TRBV2,TRBD2,19,TRBJ2-5,.,TGTGCCAGCAGCCCTCATCACTTTTTAGCGGGAGGAGTACGGGAGACCCAGTACTTC,CASSPHHFLAGGVRETQYF
TRBV28,.,14,TRBJ1-1,.,TGTGCCAGCAGTTTACGACAGACGAACACTGAAGCTTTCTTT,CASSLRQTNTEAFF
TRBV4-1,TRBD1,16,TRBJ1-4,.,TGTGCCAGCAGCCCAATGATGGGGACAGGGGCCGAAAAACTGTTTTTT,CASSPMMGTGAEKLFF
TRBV19,.,14,TRBJ2-5,.,TGTGCCAGTAGCCGCAGGGGGACTCAAGAGACCCAGTACTTC,CASSRRGTQETQYF
TRBV30,.,14,TRBJ1-3,.,TGTGCCTGGAGCCGGGGGACCGCTGGAAACACCATATATTTT,CAWSRGTAGNTIYF
TRBV10-1,.,12,TRBJ2-5,.,TGCGCCAGCGGGAGCAGAAAAGAGACCCAGTACTTC,CASGSRKETQYF
TRBV28,TRBD2,16,TRBJ2-1,.,TGTGCCAGCAGTTCCCTAGGGACTAGCGGGGGGAATGAGCAGTTCTTC,CASSSLGTSGGNEQFF
TRBV28,.,15,TRBJ1-5,.,TGTGCCAGCAGAACTCAGGGTCCGAGCAATCAGCCCCAGCATTTT,CASRTQGPSNQPQHF
TRBV6-1,.,13,TRBJ1-1,once,TGTGCCATCAATCAGGGGTCCGACACTGAAGCTTTCTTT,CAINQGSDTEAFF